This TCR beta chain was recorded in a study of CD8+CD57+ T cells in acquired aplastic anemia. Previously, flow cytometry had revealed CD8+CD57+ cell expansion in the patients chosen for sequencing. The use of genomic DNA as template underpinned the TCR beta VDJ and CDR3 profiling. From the reads, TCRdb called clonotypes with MiXCR, one entry per CDR3 protein. The sample carries about 180,000 distinct CDR3 sequences, 55% to 65% recorded once. Germline CDR1 and CDR2: SEHNR and FQNEAQ (reference sequence). The CDR3 is 13 residues long. Trimming shortened V by 3 bases and J by 4 bases, and 9 bases separated the two germline ends. This clonotype has a count of ten or more.

The V call is TRBV7-9, the J call TRBJ1-2, with TRBD1 as a possible D gene (5 bases). Source material: sorted CD4+, CD8+, or CD8+CD57+ T cells (not recorded which) from PBMCs. This sequence was found in a human donor with aplastic anemia. The CDR3 region is CASSFTGTYGYTF. The CDR3 DNA is TGTGCCAGCAGCTTCACCGGGACCTATGGCTACACCTTC.